This TCR beta chain was identified in a study of T cells expressing NK-cell markers. Across the whole study: Most of the eight sequenced donors were HCMV-seropositive; one was seronegative.

Production of TCR beta cDNA relied on 5'RACE template switching with UMIs. TCRdb re-called the 5' RACE reads and shows each CDR3 protein once, DNA omitted. The ten top clones account for over 1.1%, within a sample of about 430,000 distinct CDR3 sequences. The CDR3 extends over 15 amino acids. Germline V gene data show CDR1 as MGHRA and CDR2 as YSYEKL. This sequence was found in a woman between 45 and 65 years old in good health. Sequences were obtained from blood T cells: a sorted CD56 or NKG2C T cell subset, CD4+ or CD8+ T cells, or bulk PBMC T cells (not recorded which). The rearrangement joins TRBV4-1 to TRBJ1-2. The chain's CDR3 is CASSQEDSRFYGYTF.